This T cell receptor beta chain is drawn from a study of identical twins. Template switching added a universal primer binding site, and final cDNA carried unique molecular identifiers. TCRdb re-derived calls from the 5' RACE reads in MiXCR, one entry per CDR3 protein. Of 1.5 million to 2 million distinct CDR3 sequences listed, more than 30% are singletons. Study results and caveats: While abundant cord blood beta clonotypes carried fewer insertions, memory repertoires showed no such pattern. Invariant MAIT and iNKT cells may have partly biased zero-insertion analyses.

This clonotype was seen only a few times. What it binds is not known. The CDR3 spans 14 residues. The V segment lost 3 bases and the J segment 4 bases; nucleotides outside the gene matches: 2. Per germline, CDR1 KGHDR and CDR2 SFDVKD. The chain combines TRBV24-1 with TRBJ2-1; the match to TRBD1 covers 7 bases. This clonotype was obtained from a newborn girl in good health. The specimen was cord blood. The CDR3: CATSDQGEYNEQFF. DNA of the CDR3: TGTGCCACCAGTGATCAGGGGGAGTACAATGAGCAGTTCTTC.